This T cell receptor beta chain was documented in a study of human T cells and chemical hapten exposure. Germline CDR1 reads SGHRS; CDR2 reads YFSETQ. The V gene lost 0 bases and the J gene lost 4 bases, with 11 bases spanning the gap. The CDR3 contains 15 residues. Indicated time point: pre-sensitization, week 0. Treatment given: therapeutic diphenylcyclopropenone sensitization with weekly scalp DPC. This clonotype turned up a few times. TCRdb passed the RACE reads through MiXCR, listing each CDR3 protein once. The data hold more than 250,000 distinct CDR3 sequences, with approximately 8.6% observed a single time.

The rearrangement joins TRBV5-1 to TRBJ1-5; D is possibly TRBD1 (5 bases). The origin of this receptor is a woman between 40 and 50 years old with alopecia areata. Some clones in this sample may be carry-over from other donors' samples. The input for sequencing was whole blood, taken in connection with sensitization to the hapten diphenylcyclopropenone (DPC). Written as DNA, the CDR3 is TGCGCCAGCAGCTTGGGGGGACTGATTAATCAGCCCCAGCATTTT. Amino acid sequence: CASSLGGLINQPQHF.